This T cell receptor beta chain was recovered during a study of blood T cell repertoires in COVID-19. The table came from immunoSEQ multiplex PCR; TCRdb's copy has only in-frame clones and leaves some out. The sample shows 250,000 to 350,000 clones, 87% of them seen only once. Each participant's cohort was designated according to participant-reported clinical history. Cohort 3 recovery required two negative PCRs, clearance, or symptom resolution. Trimming cost V 3 bases and J 2 bases; bases outside gene matches: 8. The CDR3 is 17 amino acids. Germline V gene data show CDR1 as SGHTA and CDR2 as FQGNSA.

The J gene is TRBJ2-7, the V gene TRBV7-2; 12 positions agree with TRBD2. The source material was PBMCs or T cells enriched from blood (not recorded which). The source of this sequence is a woman aged 40 to 50 who had recovered from COVID-19. The CDR3 loop reads CASSFSLGLAGTYEQYF. The CDR3 DNA is TGTGCCAGCAGCTTCTCGCTAGGACTAGCGGGAACCTACGAGCAGTACTTC.